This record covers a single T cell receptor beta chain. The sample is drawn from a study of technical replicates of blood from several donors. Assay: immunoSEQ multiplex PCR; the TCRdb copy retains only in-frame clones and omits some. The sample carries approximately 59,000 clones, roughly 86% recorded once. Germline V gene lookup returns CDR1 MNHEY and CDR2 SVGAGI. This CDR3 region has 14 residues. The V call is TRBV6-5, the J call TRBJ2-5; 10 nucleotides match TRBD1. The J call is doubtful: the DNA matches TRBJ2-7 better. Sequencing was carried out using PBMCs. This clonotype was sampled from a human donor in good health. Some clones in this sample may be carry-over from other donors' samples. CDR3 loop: CASSYGQGAYEQYF. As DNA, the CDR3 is TGTGCCAGCAGTTACGGACAGGGGGCCTACGAGCAGTACTTC.